A selection of T cell receptor beta chains follows, all from one sample in a study of CD8+CD57+ T cells in acquired aplastic anemia. TCRdb redid the calling of the reads with MiXCR, one entry per CDR3 protein. The sample contains around 150,000 distinct CDR3 sequences, approximately 43% of which appear only once. Sequenced: sorted CD4+, CD8+, or CD8+CD57+ T cells (not recorded which) from PBMCs. The receptor source for this set is a human donor in good health. CDR3s include the opening cysteine and the closing phenylalanine or tryptophan. A D gene is named only where the DNA matches it firmly. Rows give clone size only sometimes, using once, few, many, or a class for an expanded clone.

v_call,d_call,j_call,clone_size,cdr3_nt,cdr3_aa
TRBV6-1,TRBD2,TRBJ2-3,many,TGTGCCAGCACCCCACCGGGACTAGCAAGGGATACGCAGTATTTT,CASTPPGLARDTQYF
TRBV24-1,TRBD2,TRBJ2-5,-,TGTGCCACTAAACACGGGACTAGCGGGGGAGAGACCCAGTACTTC,CATKHGTSGGETQYF
TRBV2,TRBD1,TRBJ1-5,many,TGTGCCAGCAGTAAGACAGGGGGTGCTCAGCCCCAGCATTTT,CASSKTGGAQPQHF
TRBV6-4,-,TRBJ2-3,many,TGTGCCAGCAGTAGGACCCAAGCAGATACGCAGTATTTT,CASSRTQADTQYF
TRBV2,-,TRBJ1-5,many,TGTGCCAGCACCACCTTCGCAGGGACCAATCAGCCCCAGCATTTT,CASTTFAGTNQPQHF
TRBV10-1,-,TRBJ1-6,once,TGCGCCGCCCTTGGGGGGCGGGGCATCGTCTCACCCCTCCACTTT,CAALGGRGIVSPLHF
TRBV7-3,-,TRBJ2-1,many,TGTGCCAGCAGCTCCACGACTAGTTTTGCCAATGAGCAGTTCTTC,CASSSTTSFANEQFF
TRBV20-1,-,TRBJ2-1,many,TGCAGTGCTAGAGATCAGGGTAAAGGCTCCTACAATGAGCAGTTCTTC,CSARDQGKGSYNEQFF
TRBV19,-,TRBJ1-1,-,TGTGCCAGTACCCGACACGGTAACACTGAAGCTTTCTTT,CASTRHGNTEAFF
TRBV19,TRBD2,TRBJ2-2,-,TGTGCCAGTCGGGGACTAGTGTTCACCGGGGAGCTGTTTTTT,CASRGLVFTGELFF
TRBV18,TRBD1,TRBJ2-3,few,TGTGCCAGCTCACCCAACGGACAGGGGGCAGATACGCAGTATTTT,CASSPNGQGADTQYF
TRBV6-5,-,TRBJ1-1,-,TGTGCCAGCAGTTACGAGGGTTTCACTGAAGCTTTCTTT,CASSYEGFTEAFF
TRBV2,-,TRBJ1-1,once,TGTGCCAGCAGTGAACACCTGAACACTGAAGCTTTCTTT,CASSEHLNTEAFF
TRBV19,TRBD2,TRBJ2-4,few,TGTGCCACCCTTTCACGGCTAGCGGGAGGGCCGGGCAAAAACATTCAGTACTTC,CATLSRLAGGPGKNIQYF
TRBV11-1,TRBD1,TRBJ1-6,-,TGTGCCAGCAGCCGTAAATCAGGGGGCGCGTTGGGATCACCCCTCCACTTT,CASSRKSGGALGSPLHF
TRBV5-6,TRBD1,TRBJ2-3,many,TGTGCCAGCAGCCGCCGGGACAGGGAAGATACGCAGTATTTT,CASSRRDREDTQYF
TRBV20-1,TRBD2,TRBJ2-7,many,TGCAGTGCTATGGACCGACTAGCGGGGGTGAACGAGCAGTACTTC,CSAMDRLAGVNEQYF
TRBV12-3/TRBV12-4,-,TRBJ1-3,once,TGTGCCAGCAAGGGGTTGGGAAACACCATATATTTT,CASKGLGNTIYF
TRBV24-1,TRBD1,TRBJ2-5,once,TGTGCCACCAGTGATTCACCAGGGGGCGTAGGTGGAGAGACCCAGTACTTC,CATSDSPGGVGGETQYF
TRBV11-2,TRBD2,TRBJ2-7,few,TGTGCCAGCAGCCCAAGCAGCGGGAGCCTCTCCTACGAGCAGTACTTC,CASSPSSGSLSYEQYF
TRBV11-2,TRBD2,TRBJ2-3,many,TGTGCCAGCAGCCCTCGCCCTCTCTCGGGGGGAGGCACAGATACGCAGTATTTT,CASSPRPLSGGGTDTQYF
TRBV15,TRBD1,TRBJ2-7,few,TGTGCCACCAGCAGACCGGGACAGGGTTCCTACGAGCAGTACTTC,CATSRPGQGSYEQYF
TRBV19,-,TRBJ1-5,-,TGTGCCAGTAGTCAAGGGCTCCGTAGCAATCAGCCCCAGCATTTT,CASSQGLRSNQPQHF
TRBV5-1,TRBD2,TRBJ2-3,many,TGCGCCAGCAGCACCCTAGCGGGGGGGTCCACAGATACGCAGTATTTT,CASSTLAGGSTDTQYF
TRBV7-3,-,TRBJ1-6,many,TGTGCCAGCAGCTTACAGACTAATTCACCCCTCCACTTT,CASSLQTNSPLHF
TRBV7-9,TRBD2,TRBJ2-3,many,TGTGCCAGCAAATCCTCCCCGGGACTAGGAGCAGATACGCAGTATTTT,CASKSSPGLGADTQYF
TRBV19,-,TRBJ1-1,few,TGTGCCTGTAGGACAGCCAACACTGAAGCTTTCTTT,CACRTANTEAFF
TRBV2,TRBD1,TRBJ2-3,-,TGTGCCAGCAAGGAGGACAGGCCAGATACGCAGTATTTT,CASKEDRPDTQYF
TRBV24-1,TRBD1,TRBJ2-6,-,TGTGCCACCAGTGATAGGGCAGACAGGGTTGCTAGCTCTGGGGCCAACGTCCTGACTTTC,CATSDRADRVASSGANVLTF
TRBV18,-,TRBJ2-1,-,TGTGCCAGCTCAAGTTTAGGTTATGAGCAGTTCTTC,CASSSLGYEQFF
TRBV7-6,-,TRBJ1-4,few,TGTGCCAGCAGCCGACGCGATAATGAAAAACTGTTTTTT,CASSRRDNEKLFF
TRBV2,-,TRBJ1-5,many,TGTGCCAGCGGCAGGGGTCAGGGAACTCAGCCCCAGCATTTT,CASGRGQGTQPQHF
TRBV24-1,-,TRBJ2-3,-,TGTGCCACCAGTGACGGTTCCAGAGCAGGGGCAGATACGCAGTATTTT,CATSDGSRAGADTQYF
TRBV19,-,TRBJ1-4,once,TGTGCCAGTTCACCCGGGGGCAACGAAAAACTGTTTTTT,CASSPGGNEKLFF
TRBV19,TRBD1,TRBJ1-2,-,TGTGCCAGTAGTTCCGGGATAGGGGGCTGGGGCTACACCTTC,CASSSGIGGWGYTF
TRBV27,-,TRBJ2-5,many,TGTGCCAGCAGTTTAGTGGTCCAAGAGACCCAGTACTTC,CASSLVVQETQYF
TRBV24-1,-,TRBJ2-2,few,TGTGCCACCAGTTCACAGGACACCGGGGAGCTGTTTTTT,CATSSQDTGELFF
TRBV3-1,-,TRBJ2-7,many,TGTGCCAGCAGCCCGGGCGGGATTCTCTCCTACGAGCAGTACTTC,CASSPGGILSYEQYF
TRBV6-1,-,TRBJ2-6,few,TGTGCCAGTTCGTGGGACACATTCTCTGGGGCCAACGTCCTGACTTTC,CASSWDTFSGANVLTF
TRBV2,-,TRBJ2-7,once,TGTGCCAGCGGACGGGACTCTTCCTACGAGCAGTACTTC,CASGRDSSYEQYF
TRBV24-1,-,TRBJ2-1,-,TGTGCCACCAGTGATTTCCACCAGGAGCAGTTCTTC,CATSDFHQEQFF
TRBV19,TRBD2,TRBJ2-3,many,TGTGCCAGTACCGTATCACGGGGGACTAGCGGGTCCCGCGGTGATACGCAGTATTTT,CASTVSRGTSGSRGDTQYF
TRBV7-6,TRBD1,TRBJ2-7,-,TGTGCCAGCAGCTTAGAGCAGGGGGTGCGGTACGAGCAGTACTTC,CASSLEQGVRYEQYF
TRBV9,TRBD1,TRBJ2-1,-,TGTGCCAGCAGAGGGGGCCCCTACAATGAGCAGTTCTTC,CASRGGPYNEQFF
TRBV15,-,TRBJ1-5,-,TGTGCCACCGGCAGTACCCGACAAGGGGGCAATCAGCCCCAGCATTTT,CATGSTRQGGNQPQHF
TRBV13,TRBD2,TRBJ2-7,few,TGTGCCAGCAGCCGAAGTAACTCGGGGGGGGGATACAATGAGCAGTACTTC,CASSRSNSGGGYNEQYF
TRBV12-3/TRBV12-4,-,TRBJ2-5,many,TGTGCCAGCAGTGCGGGGGCAGGACAAGAGACCCAGTACTTC,CASSAGAGQETQYF
TRBV19,TRBD1,TRBJ1-5,many,TGTGCCAGTAGTAAACAGGGGGATCAGCCCCAGCATTTT,CASSKQGDQPQHF
TRBV5-1,-,TRBJ1-1,many,TGCGCCAGCAGCGCCCAGGGTGGGACTGAAGCTTTCTTT,CASSAQGGTEAFF
TRBV7-7,-,TRBJ2-7,-,TGTGCCAGCAGCTTAGCGACGGGAGACGAGCAGTACTTC,CASSLATGDEQYF
TRBV18,-,TRBJ1-2,-,TGTGCCAGCTCACAATCCATAACTGCTTTTGATGGCTACACCTTC,CASSQSITAFDGYTF
TRBV2,-,TRBJ1-6,few,TGTGCCAGCAGGCCCTATATAGCGAATTCACCCCTCCACTTT,CASRPYIANSPLHF